These 21 T cell receptor beta chains were all obtained from the same sample, sequenced in a study of cytomegalovirus exposure and HLA in healthy donors. 13 Jbeta primers and 60 Vbeta primers were used for the PCR. Generated by immunoSEQ multiplex PCR, the TCRdb table keeps only in-frame clones and is missing some. The sample records about 180,000 clones, around 77% being singletons. Material for sequencing was PBMCs. The receptors shown here come from a man aged 55 to 70 in good health and CMV-seronegative.

This sequence joins TRBV18 and TRBJ2-7, with 10 bases matching TRBD2. Per the germline V gene, CDR1 is KGHSH and CDR2 is LQKENI. V lost 5 bases to trimming and J lost 2 bases; unmatched junction nucleotides: 6. The CDR3 is 15 residues long. In DNA, the CDR3 is TGTGCCAGCTCATCTGGACTAGCGGATCCCTACGAGCAGTACTTC. It is translated as CASSSGLADPYEQYF.

J is TRBJ2-7 and V is TRBV29-1; 8 positions match TRBD1. Germline V gene lookup returns CDR1 SQVTM and CDR2 ANQGSEA. There are 14 residues in the CDR3. V gave up 3 bases and J gave up 3 bases; unmatched junction bases: 7. The CDR3 DNA follows: TGCAGCGTTGATGCAGGACAGGGATTCTACGAGCAGTACTTC. It specifies CSVDAGQGFYEQYF.

This clone was observed a single time. The rearrangement joins TRBV7-6 to TRBJ2-3, with D possibly TRBD2 on 6 matching bases. V lost 1 base, J lost 6 bases, and 14 bases lay in between. The CDR3 spans 15 residues. The germline V gene has CDR1 SGHVS and CDR2 FNYEAQ. The CDR3 sequence is CASSLDLATADTQYF. The CDR3 DNA reads as TGTGCCAGCAGCTTAGATCTAGCGACCGCCGATACGCAGTATTTT.

This clone has more than one count but fewer than ten. The CDR3 is CASTATSGRLDEQFF. The CDR3 nucleotides are TGTGCCAGCACCGCCACTAGCGGGAGACTGGATGAGCAGTTCTTC. The chain couples TRBV7-8 to TRBJ2-1, with TRBD2 matching over 11 bases. CDR1 and CDR2 (germline): SGHVS, FQNEAQ. CDR3 length equals 15 residues. Trimming at V came to 7 bases and at J to 8 bases, leaving 10 bases not matched to a gene.

Only a few counts were recorded for this clone. The chain is built from TRBV7-9 and TRBJ1-3, with D perhaps matching TRBD1 (6 bases). V was trimmed by 0 bases and J by 0 bases, leaving 18 bases between them. The germline V gene encodes CDR1 SEHNR and CDR2 FQNEAQ (reference sequence). The CDR3 contains 19 residues. CDR3 sequence (DNA): TGTGCCAGCAGCTTAGCGATCGGTCCCAGGGGCCACTCTGGAAACACCATATATTTT. Protein: CASSLAIGPRGHSGNTIYF. Full variable domain (rest looked up from reference TRBV7-9 and TRBJ1-3): DTGVSQNPRHKITKRGQNVTFRCDPISEHNRLYWYRQTLGQGPEFLTYFQNEAQLEKSRLLSDRFSAERPKGSFSTLEIQRTEQGDSAMYLCASSLAIGPRGHSGNTIYFGEGSWLTVV.

The chain combines TRBV6-6 with TRBJ2-2; no firm D call. Trimming left V 0 bases short and J 4 bases short, with 9 bases between. The CDR3 runs 15 residues. CDR1 is MNHNY and CDR2 is SVGAGI in the germline V gene (reference sequence). CDR3 DNA sequence: TGTGCCAGCAGTTACTCTAGAGGTGGCACCGGGGAGCTGTTTTTT. It specifies CASSYSRGGTGELFF.

V is TRBV5-1 and J is TRBJ2-1, with TRBD1 as a possible D gene (6 bases). In germline, CDR1 is SGHRS, CDR2 YFSETQ. Deletions cut 2 bases from V and 4 bases from J, with 13 bases between. There are 15 residues in the CDR3. As DNA, the CDR3 is TGCGCCAGCAGCTTACTACCGGACAGATACAATGAGCAGTTCTTC. It encodes CASSLLPDRYNEQFF.

This chain joins TRBV2 and TRBJ2-1; 9 bases are shared with TRBD2. CDR1 and CDR2 (germline): SNHLY, FYNNEI. The ends lost 7 bases at V and 8 bases at J; junction bases unmatched: 9. The CDR3 has 14 residues. Here the CDR3 reads CASTLAGVSDEQFF. The CDR3 DNA reads TGTGCCAGCACCTTAGCGGGAGTCAGTGATGAGCAGTTCTTC. Looking up the rest from reference TRBV2 and TRBJ2-1 gives the full variable domain: EPEVTQTPSHQVTQMGQEVILRCVPISNHLYFYWYRQILGQKVEFLVSFYNNEISEKSEIFDDQFSVERPDGSNFTLKIRSTKLEDSAMYFCASTLAGVSDEQFFGPGTRLTVL.

The chain joins TRBV6-5 to TRBJ1-6, with 7 bases that match TRBD1. Germline-derived CDR1 and CDR2 are MNHEY and SVGAGI. The J segment lost 10 bases and the V segment lost 6 bases, leaving 9 bases of the junction unmatched. The CDR3 is 14 amino acids. CDR3 DNA sequence: TGTGCCAGCAGCCAAAGGACAGGCTCGTCACCCCTCCACTTT. Translated: CASSQRTGSSPLHF.

This chain links TRBV7-2 with TRBJ2-5, with a weak D call TRBD1 (5 bases). Trimming pared 1 base from V and 5 bases from J, leaving 8 bases between. The CDR3 extends over 13 amino acids. Germline lookup yields CDR1 SGHTA and CDR2 FQGNSA. CDR3 nucleotide sequence: TGTGCCAGCAGCTTAGGACAGAGGGAGACCCAGTACTTC. Encoded protein: CASSLGQRETQYF. Full variable domain (remainder filled in from reference TRBV7-2 and TRBJ2-5): GAGVSQSPSNKVTEKGKDVELRCDPISGHTALYWYRQSLGQGLEFLIYFQGNSAPDKSGLPSDRFSAERTGGSVSTLTIQRTQQEDSAVYLCASSLGQRETQYFGPGTRLLVL.

This chain connects TRBV19 to TRBJ1-5, with TRBD1 identical over 9 bases. The J segment lost 8 bases and the V segment lost 5 bases, leaving 7 bases of the junction unmatched. The CDR3 runs 14 residues. CDR1 is LNHDA and CDR2 is SQIVND in the germline V gene (reference sequence). The CDR3 spells CASSGTGGNKPQHF. As DNA, the CDR3 is TGTGCCAGTAGTGGAACAGGGGGCAACAAGCCCCAGCATTTT.

The rearrangement joins TRBV11-2 to TRBJ2-3, with 7 bases aligning to TRBD1. Looked up from germline, CDR1 is SGHAT and CDR2 is FQNNGV. With V trimmed by 3 bases and J by 4 bases, 13 bases remained unmatched. The CDR3 loop spans 17 amino acids. The CDR3 bases are TGTGCCAGCAGCTTGGGTCTACAGGGGAAGGTGGCAGATACGCAGTATTTT. Translation: CASSLGLQGKVADTQYF.

V usage is TRBV5-4 and J usage is TRBJ2-5, with TRBD2 identical over 10 bases. Matching the DNA end better, TRBJ2-7 makes the J call doubtful. The germline V gene has CDR1 SGHNT and CDR2 YYREEE (reference sequence). The CDR3 loop spans 16 amino acids. The CDR3 reads CASSSEREGGSYEQYF. In DNA, the CDR3 is TGTGCCAGCAGCTCAGAGCGGGAGGGCGGTTCCTACGAGCAGTACTTC.

About this clone itself: The missing conserved phenylalanine or tryptophan at the end of this CDR3 makes a read error likely. The V call is TRBV28, the J call TRBJ2-7; D possibly corresponds to TRBD2 (6 bases). Trimming removed 7 bases from V and 9 bases from J, with 19 bases in between. The germline V gene has CDR1 MDHEN and CDR2 SYDVKM. The CDR3 loop spans 13 amino acids. The CDR3 nucleotides read TGTGCCAGCACCTCAATAGCCGGGAGCGGGCAGTACCTC. Amino acid sequence: CASTSIAGSGQYL.

The J gene is TRBJ2-2, the V gene TRBV5-4; D call uncertain. V lost 0 bases to trimming and J lost 7 bases, with 10 bases between them. CDR3 length: 14 amino acids. Germline CDR1 reads SGHNT; CDR2 reads YYREEE (reference sequence). CDR3 region: CASSLERSGGELFF. CDR3 nucleotide sequence: TGTGCCAGCAGCTTGGAACGGTCGGGCGGGGAGCTGTTTTTT.

The genes are TRBV6-6 and TRBJ1-2, with a tentative D call TRBD1 (6 bases). CDR3 size: 16 residues. In germline, CDR1 is MNHNY, CDR2 SVGAGI (reference sequence). Deletions cut 5 bases from V and 5 bases from J, with 21 bases between. Written as DNA, the CDR3 is TGTGCCAGCAGTCGACAGGCCGGTATTTCAGTTTATGGCTACACCTTC. Translation: CASSRQAGISVYGYTF.

This rearrangement joins TRBV19 to TRBJ2-2; perhaps TRBD1 as D (6 bases). Germline V lookup: CDR1 LNHDA, CDR2 SQIVND (reference sequence). There are 17 residues in the CDR3. V lost 5 bases and J lost 2, with 18 bases in between. The CDR3 DNA follows: TGTGCCAGTAGTCATCGGACCTACAGGGTTAACACCGGGGAGCTGTTTTTT. It yields the protein CASSHRTYRVNTGELFF.

This clone was counted only a few times. This chain connects TRBV5-4 to TRBJ1-1; D uncertain. V was cut by 5 bases and J by 3 bases, with 11 bases left in between. There are 13 residues in the CDR3. Germline CDR1 is SGHNT and CDR2 is YYREEE (reference sequence). The CDR3 reads CASSPPRDTEAFF. The CDR3 nucleotides are TGTGCCAGCAGTCCTCCCCGGGACACTGAAGCTTTCTTT. Full variable domain (missing parts from reference TRBV5-4 and TRBJ1-1): ETGVTQSPTHLIKTRGQQVTLRCSSQSGHNTVSWYQQALGQGPQFIFQYYREEENGRGNFPPRFSGLQFPNYSSELNVNALELDDSALYLCASSPPRDTEAFFGQGTRLTVV.

The rearrangement links TRBV7-8 to TRBJ2-7, with D possibly being TRBD1 (5 bases). In germline, CDR1 is SGHVS, CDR2 FQNEAQ. This CDR3 region has 15 residues. V was pared by 1 base and J by 0 bases, with 10 bases between. Here the CDR3 DNA reads TGTGCCAGCAGCTTAGTTCAGGGTCACTCCTACGAGCAGTACTTC. Translating it yields CASSLVQGHSYEQYF.

This clone was picked up a small number of times. The chain's CDR3 is CASSVEIAGPSTDTQYF. DNA for the CDR3: TGTGCCAGCAGCGTAGAAATAGCGGGGCCTAGCACAGATACGCAGTATTTT. This chain joins TRBV9 and TRBJ2-3; TRBD2 matches at 8 bases. Per the germline V gene, CDR1 is SGDLS and CDR2 is YYNGEE. This CDR3 has 17 amino acids. Trimming cost V 0 bases and J 0 bases; bases outside gene matches: 6.

The chain uses TRBV12-5 and TRBJ1-6; tentatively, D is TRBD1 (6 bases). The CDR3 loop spans 14 amino acids. Germline CDR1 LGHNT, CDR2 FRNRAP. V lost 5 bases, J lost 7 bases, and 12 bases lay in between. The chain's CDR3 is CASGPRGPNSPLHF. Written as DNA, the CDR3 is TGTGCTAGTGGTCCCAGGGGCCCGAATTCACCCCTCCACTTT.